This T cell receptor beta chain was captured by sequencing in a study of regulatory T cells in long-lasting Graves disease. The table lists this clonotype with many counts. The CDR3 is 13 residues long. The V and J ends lost 7 bases and 4 bases respectively, with 13 bases between them. The TCR beta library used iRepertoire HTBI primers with Arm-PCR amplification of CDR3. One entry per CDR3 protein, called by TCRdb with MiXCR from the multiplex PCR reads. The sample lists more than 450,000 distinct CDR3 sequences; about 12% were seen once. Time point denoted: newly diagnosed GD, antithyroid drugs for less than 3 months. TCR sequences were obtained from RNA taken from PBMCs. These same data were also listed under a study on T cells in Graves' hyperthyroidism and ophthalmopathy. From that report: Used for diagnoses were clinical symptoms, serum thyroxine and TRAb, thyroid ultrasound and orbital computed tomography. With the HTBI primer set, the TCR CDR3 went through a first round of RT-PCR. Ophthalmopathy could be told apart from stable hyperthyroidism with a 13 V-J model.

The chain recombines TRBV12-3 or TRBV12-4 with TRBJ1-1, with a tentative D call TRBD1 (5 bases). This specimen consisted of peripheral blood mononuclear cells (PBMCs), obtained at new diagnosis, from a patient treated with antithyroid drugs. This sequence was found in a woman aged 30 to 39 with Graves disease. The CDR3 loop reads CASTPMGGTEAFF. The DNA of the CDR3 is TGTGCCAGCACCCCGATGGGGGGCACTGAAGCTTTCTTT.